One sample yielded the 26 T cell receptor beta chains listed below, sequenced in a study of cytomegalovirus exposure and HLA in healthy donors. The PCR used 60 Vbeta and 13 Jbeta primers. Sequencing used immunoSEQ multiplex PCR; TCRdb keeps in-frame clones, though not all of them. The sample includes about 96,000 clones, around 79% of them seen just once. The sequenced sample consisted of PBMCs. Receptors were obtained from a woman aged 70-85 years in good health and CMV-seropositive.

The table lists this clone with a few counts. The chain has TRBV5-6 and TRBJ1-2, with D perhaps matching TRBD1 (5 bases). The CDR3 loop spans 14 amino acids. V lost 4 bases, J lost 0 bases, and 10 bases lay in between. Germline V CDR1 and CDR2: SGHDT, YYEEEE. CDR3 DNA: TGTGCCAGCAGCAAGGGGTTCCCTAACTATGGCTACACCTTC. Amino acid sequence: CASSKGFPNYGYTF.

CDR3 nucleotides: TGTGCCAGCAGCTTACGGACAGGGCTCTACTCTGGGGCCAACGTCCTGACTTTC. The encoded protein is CASSLRTGLYSGANVLTF. V and J are TRBV7-9 and TRBJ2-6; 8 nucleotides line up with TRBD1. V lost 2 bases, J lost 0 bases, and 6 bases stayed unmatched. Germline lookup yields CDR1 SEHNR and CDR2 FQNEAQ (reference sequence). The CDR3 is 18 residues long. Filled out from reference TRBV7-9 and TRBJ2-6, the complete variable domain reads DTGVSQNPRHKITKRGQNVTFRCDPISEHNRLYWYRQTLGQGPEFLTYFQNEAQLEKSRLLSDRFSAERPKGSFSTLEIQRTEQGDSAMYLCASSLRTGLYSGANVLTFGAGSRLTVL.

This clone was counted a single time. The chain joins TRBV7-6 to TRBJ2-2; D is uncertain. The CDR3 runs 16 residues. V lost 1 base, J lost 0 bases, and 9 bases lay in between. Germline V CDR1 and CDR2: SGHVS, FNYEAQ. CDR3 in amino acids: CASSLETVTNTGELFF. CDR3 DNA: TGTGCCAGCAGCTTAGAAACGGTAACGAACACCGGGGAGCTGTTTTTT.

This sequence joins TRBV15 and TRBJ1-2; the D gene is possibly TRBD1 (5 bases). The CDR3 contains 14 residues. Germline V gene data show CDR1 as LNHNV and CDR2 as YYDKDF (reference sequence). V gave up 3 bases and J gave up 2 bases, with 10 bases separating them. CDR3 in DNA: TGTGCCACCAGCAGCGGGGGGGTGAACTATGGCTACACCTTC. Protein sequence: CATSSGGVNYGYTF.

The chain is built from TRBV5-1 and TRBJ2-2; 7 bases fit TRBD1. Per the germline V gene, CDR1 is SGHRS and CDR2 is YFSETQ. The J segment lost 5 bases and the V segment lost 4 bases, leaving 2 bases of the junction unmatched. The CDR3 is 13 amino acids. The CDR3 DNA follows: TGCGCCAGCAGCCCACAGGGGACCGGGGAGCTGTTTTTT. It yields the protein CASSPQGTGELFF.

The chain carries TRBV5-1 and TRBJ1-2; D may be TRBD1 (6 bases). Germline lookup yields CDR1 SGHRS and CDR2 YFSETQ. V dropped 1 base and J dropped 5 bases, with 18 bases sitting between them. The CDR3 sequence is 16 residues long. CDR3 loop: CASSLPSGTNSYGYTF. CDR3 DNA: TGCGCCAGCAGCTTGCCCAGCGGGACAAATTCTTATGGCTACACCTTC.

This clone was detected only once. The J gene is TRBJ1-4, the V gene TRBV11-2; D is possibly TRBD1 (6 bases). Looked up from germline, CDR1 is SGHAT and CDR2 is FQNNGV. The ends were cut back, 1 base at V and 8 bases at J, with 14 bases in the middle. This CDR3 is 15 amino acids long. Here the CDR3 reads CASSLATGTREKLFF. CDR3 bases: TGTGCCAGCAGCTTAGCAACAGGGACGAGGGAAAAACTGTTTTTT.

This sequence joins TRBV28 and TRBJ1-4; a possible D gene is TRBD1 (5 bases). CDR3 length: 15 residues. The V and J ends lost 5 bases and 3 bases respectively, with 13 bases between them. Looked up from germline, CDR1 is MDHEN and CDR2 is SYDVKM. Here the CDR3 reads CASSPPGRANEKLFF. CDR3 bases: TGTGCCAGCAGTCCCCCAGGGAGGGCTAATGAAAAACTGTTTTTT.

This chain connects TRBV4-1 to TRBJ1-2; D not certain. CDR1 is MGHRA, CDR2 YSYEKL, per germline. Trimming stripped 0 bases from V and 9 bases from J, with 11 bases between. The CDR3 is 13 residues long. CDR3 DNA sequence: TGCGCCAGCAGCCAAGATGAGGGCTGGCGCTACACCTTC. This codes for CASSQDEGWRYTF.

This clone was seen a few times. CDR3 loop: CASSFFGGGAHNEQFF. CDR3 bases: TGTGCCAGCAGCTTTTTTGGCGGGGGGGCGCACAATGAGCAGTTCTTC. V is TRBV7-8 and J is TRBJ2-1; 9 nucleotides align to TRBD2. The CDR3 totals 16 residues. Germline V gives CDR1 SGHVS, CDR2 FQNEAQ. V gave up 3 bases and J gave up 5 bases; unmatched junction bases: 8.

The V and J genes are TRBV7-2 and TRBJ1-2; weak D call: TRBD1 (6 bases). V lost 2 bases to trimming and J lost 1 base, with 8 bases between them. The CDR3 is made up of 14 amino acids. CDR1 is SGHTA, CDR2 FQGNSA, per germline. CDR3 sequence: CASSLKQGNYGYTF. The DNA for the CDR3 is TGTGCCAGCAGCTTAAAACAGGGTAACTATGGCTACACCTTC. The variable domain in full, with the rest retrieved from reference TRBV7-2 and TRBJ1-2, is GAGVSQSPSNKVTEKGKDVELRCDPISGHTALYWYRQSLGQGLEFLIYFQGNSAPDKSGLPSDRFSAERTGGSVSTLTIQRTQQEDSAVYLCASSLKQGNYGYTFGSGTRLTVV.

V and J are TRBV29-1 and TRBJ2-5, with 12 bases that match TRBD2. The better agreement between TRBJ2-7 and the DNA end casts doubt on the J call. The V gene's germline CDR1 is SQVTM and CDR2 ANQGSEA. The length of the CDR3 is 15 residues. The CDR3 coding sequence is TGCAGCGCCGAGAGCCGACTAGCGGGAGTGGGCGAGCAGTACTTC. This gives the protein CSAESRLAGVGEQYF.

The CDR3 protein is CASSEDRAFQPQHF. CDR3 nucleotides: TGTGCCAGCAGCGAGGACAGGGCGTTTCAGCCCCAGCATTTT. This chain links TRBV9 with TRBJ1-5, with 8 bases lining up with TRBD1. V lost 3 bases, J lost 6 bases, and 5 bases stayed unmatched. The CDR3 length is 14 residues. The germline V gene encodes CDR1 SGDLS and CDR2 YYNGEE.

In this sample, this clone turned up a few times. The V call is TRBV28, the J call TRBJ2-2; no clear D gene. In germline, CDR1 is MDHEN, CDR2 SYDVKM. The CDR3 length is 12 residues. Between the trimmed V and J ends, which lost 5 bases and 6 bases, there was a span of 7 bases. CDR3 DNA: TGTGCCAGCAGTCCCCTCCCCGGGGAGCTGTTTTTT. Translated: CASSPLPGELFF.

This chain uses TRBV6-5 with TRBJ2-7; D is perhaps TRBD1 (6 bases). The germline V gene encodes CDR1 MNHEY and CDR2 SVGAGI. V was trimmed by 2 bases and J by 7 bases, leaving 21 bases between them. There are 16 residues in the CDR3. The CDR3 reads CASSYAVTGIGGEQYF. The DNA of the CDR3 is TGTGCCAGCAGTTACGCGGTGACAGGCATTGGTGGGGAGCAGTACTTC.

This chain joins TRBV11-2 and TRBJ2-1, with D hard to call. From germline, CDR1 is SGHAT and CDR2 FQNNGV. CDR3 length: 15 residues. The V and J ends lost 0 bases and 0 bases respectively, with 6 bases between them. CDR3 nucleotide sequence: TGTGCCAGCAGCTTAGAACAAAGCTCCTACAATGAGCAGTTCTTC. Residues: CASSLEQSSYNEQFF.

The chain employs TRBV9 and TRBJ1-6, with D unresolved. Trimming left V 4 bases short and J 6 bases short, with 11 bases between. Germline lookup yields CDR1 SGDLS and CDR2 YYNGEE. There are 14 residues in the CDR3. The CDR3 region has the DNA TGTGCCAGCAGCTTATCCCAGATTAATTCACCCCTCCACTTT. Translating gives CASSLSQINSPLHF.

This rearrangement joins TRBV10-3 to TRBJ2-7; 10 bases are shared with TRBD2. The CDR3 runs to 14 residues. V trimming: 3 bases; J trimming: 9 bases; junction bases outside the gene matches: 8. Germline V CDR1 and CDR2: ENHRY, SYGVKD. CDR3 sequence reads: CAISEAGGFLGQYF. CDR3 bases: TGTGCCATCAGTGAAGCGGGAGGGTTCCTAGGGCAGTACTTC.

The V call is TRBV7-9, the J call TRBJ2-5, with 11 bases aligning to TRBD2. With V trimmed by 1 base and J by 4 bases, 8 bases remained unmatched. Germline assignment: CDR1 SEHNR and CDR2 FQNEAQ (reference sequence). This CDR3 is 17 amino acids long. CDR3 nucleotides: TGTGCCAGCAGCTTAGGGATGGCACTAGCGGGAGCAGAGACCCAGTACTTC. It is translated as CASSLGMALAGAETQYF.

CDR3 in amino acids: CASSSIRDRTYEQYF. The CDR3 DNA is TGTGCCAGCAGCTCAATCCGGGACAGAACCTACGAGCAGTACTTC. V is TRBV11-2 and J is TRBJ2-7; 7 nucleotides align to TRBD1. Per germline, CDR1 SGHAT and CDR2 FQNNGV. This CDR3 contains 15 residues. Trimming at V came to 4 bases and at J to 2 bases, leaving 8 bases not matched to a gene.

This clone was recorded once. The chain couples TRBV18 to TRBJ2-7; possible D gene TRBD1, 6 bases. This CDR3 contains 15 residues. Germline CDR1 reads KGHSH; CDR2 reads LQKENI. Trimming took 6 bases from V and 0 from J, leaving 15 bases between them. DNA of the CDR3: TGTGCCAGCTCCCTGGACAGTTCGAGCTCCTACGAGCAGTACTTC. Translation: CASSLDSSSSYEQYF.

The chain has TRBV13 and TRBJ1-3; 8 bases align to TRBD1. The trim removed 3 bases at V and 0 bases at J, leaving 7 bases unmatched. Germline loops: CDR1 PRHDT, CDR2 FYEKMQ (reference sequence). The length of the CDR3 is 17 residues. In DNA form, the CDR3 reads TGTGCCAGCAGCTTTTGGACAGGGTCCGTCTCTGGAAACACCATATATTTT. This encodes CASSFWTGSVSGNTIYF. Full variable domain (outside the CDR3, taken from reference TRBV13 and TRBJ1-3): AAGVIQSPRHLIKEKRETATLKCYPIPRHDTVYWYQQGPGQDPQFLISFYEKMQSDKGSIPDRFSAQQFSDYHSELNMSSLELGDSALYFCASSFWTGSVSGNTIYFGEGSWLTVV.

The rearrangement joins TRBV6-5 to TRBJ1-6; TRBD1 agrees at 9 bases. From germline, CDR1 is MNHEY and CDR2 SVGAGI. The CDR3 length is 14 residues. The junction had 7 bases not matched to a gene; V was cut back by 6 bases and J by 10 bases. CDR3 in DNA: TGTGCCAGCAGGCTAACAGGGGGCGACTCACCCCTCCACTTT. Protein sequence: CASRLTGGDSPLHF.

As DNA, the CDR3 is TGCGCCAGCAGCTTTCTACAGGTCCAAGAGACCCAGTACTTC. Protein product: CASSFLQVQETQYF. The chain links TRBV5-1 to TRBJ2-5; D is possibly TRBD1 (5 bases). Germline CDR1 is SGHRS and CDR2 is YFSETQ. Trimming removed 2 bases from V and 1 base from J, with 9 bases in between. This CDR3 region has 14 residues.

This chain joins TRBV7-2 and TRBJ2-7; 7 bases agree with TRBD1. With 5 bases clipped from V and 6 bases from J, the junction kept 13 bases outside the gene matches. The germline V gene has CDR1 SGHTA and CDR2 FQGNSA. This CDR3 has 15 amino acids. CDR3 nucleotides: TGTGCCAGCAGCCCAGACCGGACAGGCCCCGTCGAGCAGTACTTC. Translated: CASSPDRTGPVEQYF.

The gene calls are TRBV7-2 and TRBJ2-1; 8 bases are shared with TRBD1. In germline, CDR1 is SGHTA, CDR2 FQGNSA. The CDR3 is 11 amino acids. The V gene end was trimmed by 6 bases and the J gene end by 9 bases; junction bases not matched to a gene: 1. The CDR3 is CASRTGAEQFF. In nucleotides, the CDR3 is TGTGCCAGCAGGACAGGGGCTGAGCAGTTCTTC.